Listed below are T cell receptor beta chains from one sample, sequenced in a study of T-cell reconstitution after alpha-beta-depleted transplantation in children. TCRdb called the PCR reads again in MiXCR, with one record for every CDR3 protein. The repertoire includes about 870,000 distinct CDR3 sequences, roughly 15% of them detected once, and approximately 5% sits in the top ten. The sample consisted of PBMCs, mostly from graft donor cells, taken 360 days after TCRalphabeta/CD19-depleted stem cell transplant. These receptor sequences come from a male patient between 5 and 17 years old who had a stem cell transplant for acute lymphoblastic leukemia, so the T cells may come from the graft donor. Both conserved end residues are part of each CDR3. The D gene is left open where the match is weak. Clone size is stated in some rows and not others, as once, few, many or a class when expanded.

size,V,D,J,DNA,CDR3
few,TRBV20-1,-,TRBJ2-1,TGCAGTGCTAGAGACAGGGGCAAACGCTCCTACAATGAGCAGTTCTTC,CSARDRGKRSYNEQFF
few,TRBV29-1,-,TRBJ1-5,TGCAGCGTTGGGCCTGGCAATCAGCCCCAGCATTTT,CSVGPGNQPQHF
-,TRBV25-1,-,TRBJ2-3,TGTGCCAGCCAGGCGGGGACTGATACGCAGTATTTT,CASQAGTDTQYF
-,TRBV5-4,TRBD2,TRBJ2-2,TGTGCCAGCAGCTCTCCTAGCGGGGCTATCACCGGGGAGCTGTTTTTT,CASSSPSGAITGELFF
few,TRBV3-1,-,TRBJ2-7,TGTGCCAGCAGCCAGGAAGGGGTCCCCGGAGCCTACGAGCAGTACTTC,CASSQEGVPGAYEQYF
-,TRBV5-1,-,TRBJ2-7,TGCGCCAGCAGCTTGGAGGGGGTAGGATTCTACGAGCAGTACTTC,CASSLEGVGFYEQYF
few,TRBV12-3/TRBV12-4,TRBD1,TRBJ2-3,TGTGCCAGCAGCCACAGGGGGCCGGACACAGATACGCAGTATTTT,CASSHRGPDTDTQYF
-,TRBV11-1,TRBD1,TRBJ2-7,TGTGCCAGCAGCTCGCTTCGTGCTGGGTGGACAGGACGAACCTACGAGCAGTACTTC,CASSSLRAGWTGRTYEQYF
few,TRBV9,-,TRBJ2-4,TGTGCCAGCAGCGTAGTAACGACAGGCCCTCAGTACTTC,CASSVVTTGPQYF
-,TRBV12-3/TRBV12-4,-,TRBJ2-7,TGTGCCAGCAGTTTACGTAAAACTAAGGAGTACTTC,CASSLRKTKEYF
many,TRBV7-8,-,TRBJ2-1,TGTGCCAGCAGCCGATGGGAACAGGGTGTAGGCGAGCAGTTCTTC,CASSRWEQGVGEQFF
few,TRBV4-1,-,TRBJ1-2,TGCGCCAGCAGCCAAAGGGCCAGGGGCACCTCCTATGGCTACACCTTC,CASSQRARGTSYGYTF
few,TRBV29-1,-,TRBJ2-1,TGCAGCGTTGTGAGGTCTCTAGCGTTTTCCTACAATGAGCAGTTCTTC,CSVVRSLAFSYNEQFF
few,TRBV20-1,-,TRBJ2-1,TGCAGTGCTGAGGGGGGTCGAGGGTACAATGAGCAGTTCTTC,CSAEGGRGYNEQFF
few,TRBV29-1,-,TRBJ2-7,TGCAGCGTAGAAGCGGAGTTCTCCTACGAGCAGTACTTC,CSVEAEFSYEQYF
few,TRBV29-1,-,TRBJ2-1,TGCAGCGTTGAAGCGGGATTTGAGTTCTTC,CSVEAGFEFF
few,TRBV7-9,TRBD1,TRBJ2-4,TGTGCCAGCAGCGTCGGACAGGGAGTAGGCATTCAGTACTTC,CASSVGQGVGIQYF
many,TRBV4-1,TRBD2,TRBJ2-2,TGCGCCAGCAGCCGACTAGCCCCGAACACCGGGGAGCTGTTTTTT,CASSRLAPNTGELFF
many,TRBV12-3/TRBV12-4,-,TRBJ2-1,TGTGCCAGCAAGCTCGGCGGTATCGGTGAGCAGTTCTTC,CASKLGGIGEQFF
-,TRBV20-1,-,TRBJ2-2,TGCAGTGCTAGCCCGGCAGGGGCCGGGGAGCTGTTTTTT,CSASPAGAGELFF
few,TRBV20-1,TRBD1,TRBJ2-7,TGCAGTGCTAGACTTCCCGGGACAGGCTACGAGCAGTACTTC,CSARLPGTGYEQYF
many,TRBV18,TRBD1,TRBJ1-6,TGTGCCAGCTCCGGGACAGAAACGTCACCCCTCCACTTT,CASSGTETSPLHF
few,TRBV12-3/TRBV12-4,TRBD1,TRBJ1-1,TGTGCCAGCAGTTTAGCGCCGGGACAGGGATATCGCACTGAAGCTTTCTTT,CASSLAPGQGYRTEAFF
-,TRBV29-1,-,TRBJ2-5,TGCAGCGTAGTCACCTATTCCAGAAACAGGCGTAGTGAGACCCAGTACTTC,CSVVTYSRNRRSETQYF
-,TRBV3-1,-,TRBJ2-1,TGTTCCAGCAGCCACCCATTTATGGGTGTTAATGAGCAGTTCTTC,CSSSHPFMGVNEQFF
few,TRBV11-2,-,TRBJ2-3,TGTGCCAGCAGCTTAAACCAGGGACTCACAGATACGCAGTATTTT,CASSLNQGLTDTQYF
few,TRBV20-1,TRBD2,TRBJ2-7,TGCAGTGCCCCAGCGGGATGGGGCTACGAGCAGTACTTC,CSAPAGWGYEQYF
few,TRBV12-3/TRBV12-4,-,TRBJ1-1,TGTGCCAGCAGTAAACATCTTTCGATGAACACTGAAGCTTTCTTT,CASSKHLSMNTEAFF
few,TRBV20-1,-,TRBJ1-2,TGCAGTGCTAGAGATAACCACTATGGCTACACCTTC,CSARDNHYGYTF
-,TRBV7-6,-,TRBJ2-1,TGTGCCAGCAGCCCCACAGGGAGGGTAGGGAACGCCAACAATGAGCAGTTCTTC,CASSPTGRVGNANNEQFF